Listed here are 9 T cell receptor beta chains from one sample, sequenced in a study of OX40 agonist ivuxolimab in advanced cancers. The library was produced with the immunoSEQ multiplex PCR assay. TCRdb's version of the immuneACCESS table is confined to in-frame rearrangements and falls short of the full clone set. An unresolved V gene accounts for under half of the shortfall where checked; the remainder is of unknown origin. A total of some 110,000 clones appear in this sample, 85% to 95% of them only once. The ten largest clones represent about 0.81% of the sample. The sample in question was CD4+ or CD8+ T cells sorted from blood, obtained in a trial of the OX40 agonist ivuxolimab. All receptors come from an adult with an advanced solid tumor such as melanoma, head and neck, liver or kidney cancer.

CDR3: CASSLGHFYEQYF. Written as DNA, the CDR3 is TGTGCCAGCAGTTTAGGGCATTTCTACGAGCAGTACTTC. The V and J genes are TRBV28 and TRBJ2-7; D ambiguous. Trimming took 2 bases from V and 3 from J, leaving 8 bases between them. The V gene's germline CDR1 is MDHEN and CDR2 SYDVKM. This CDR3 spans 13 amino acids.

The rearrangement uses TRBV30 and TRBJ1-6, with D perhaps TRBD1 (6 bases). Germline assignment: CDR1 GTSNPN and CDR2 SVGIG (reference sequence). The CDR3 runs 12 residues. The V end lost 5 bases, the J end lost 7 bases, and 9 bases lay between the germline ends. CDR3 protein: CAWGDTNSPLHF. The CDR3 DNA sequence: TGTGCCTGGGGGGACACCAATTCACCCCTCCACTTT.

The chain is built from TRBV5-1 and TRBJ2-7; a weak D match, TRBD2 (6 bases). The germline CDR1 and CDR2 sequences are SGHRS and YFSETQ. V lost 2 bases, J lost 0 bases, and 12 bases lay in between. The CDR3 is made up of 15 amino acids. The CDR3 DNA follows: TGCGCCAGCAGCTTTATCGGGAGTACCTCCTACGAGCAGTACTTC. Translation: CASSFIGSTSYEQYF.

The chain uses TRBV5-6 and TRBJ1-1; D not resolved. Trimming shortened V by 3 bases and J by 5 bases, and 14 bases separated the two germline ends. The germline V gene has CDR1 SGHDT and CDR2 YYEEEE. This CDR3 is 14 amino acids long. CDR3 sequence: CASSWQAGMTEAFF. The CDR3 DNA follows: TGTGCCAGCAGCTGGCAGGCCGGGATGACTGAAGCTTTCTTT. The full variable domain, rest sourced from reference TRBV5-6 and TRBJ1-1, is DAGVTQSPTHLIKTRGQQVTLRCSPKSGHDTVSWYQQALGQGPQFIFQYYEEEERQRGNFPDRFSGHQFPNYSSELNVNALLLGDSALYLCASSWQAGMTEAFFGQGTRLTVV.

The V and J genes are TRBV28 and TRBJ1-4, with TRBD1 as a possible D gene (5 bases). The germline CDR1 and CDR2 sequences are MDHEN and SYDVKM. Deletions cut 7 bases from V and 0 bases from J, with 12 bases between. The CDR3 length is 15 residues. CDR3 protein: CASIRGGATNEKLFF. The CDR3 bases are TGTGCCAGCATCCGGGGGGGAGCAACTAATGAAAAACTGTTTTTT.

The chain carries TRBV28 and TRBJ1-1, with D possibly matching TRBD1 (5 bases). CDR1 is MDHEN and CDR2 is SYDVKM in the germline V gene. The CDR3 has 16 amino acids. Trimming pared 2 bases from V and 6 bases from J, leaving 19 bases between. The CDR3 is CASSLDGGAGEPEAFF. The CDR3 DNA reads TGTGCCAGCAGTTTAGATGGTGGGGCTGGGGAGCCTGAAGCTTTCTTT.

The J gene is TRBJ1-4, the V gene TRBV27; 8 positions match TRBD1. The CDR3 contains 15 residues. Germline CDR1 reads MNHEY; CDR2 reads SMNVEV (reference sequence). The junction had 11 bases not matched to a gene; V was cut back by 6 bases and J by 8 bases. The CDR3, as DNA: TGTGCCAGCAGACCCGGACAGGGCGGGAGGGAAAAACTGTTTTTT. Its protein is CASRPGQGGREKLFF. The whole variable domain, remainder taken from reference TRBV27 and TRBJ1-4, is EAQVTQNPRYLITVTGKKLTVTCSQNMNHEYMSWYRQDPGLGLRQIYYSMNVEVTDKGDVPEGYKVSRKEKRNFPLILESPSPNQTSLYFCASRPGQGGREKLFFGSGTQLSVL.

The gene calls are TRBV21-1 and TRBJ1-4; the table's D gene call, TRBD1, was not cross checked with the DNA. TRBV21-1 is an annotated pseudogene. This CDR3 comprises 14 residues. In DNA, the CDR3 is TGTGCCAGCAGCCAACAGGGGGCTAATGAAAAACTGTTTTTT. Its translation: CASSQQGANEKLFF.

CDR3 in DNA: TGTGCCAGCAGCTGGACCCAGGGGGGGGTTTACAATGAGCAGTTCTTC. This codes for CASSWTQGGVYNEQFF. V gene TRBV21-1 combines with J gene TRBJ2-1. TRBV21-1 is flagged as a pseudogene. The CDR3 has 16 residues.